This entry is about one TCR beta chain. Its target antigen remains unknown. Per-base quality was not reported, and no clone a single base away is much larger than it. The entry originates in a study of blood T cells in healthy people across ages (dated by TCRdb to 2014 to 2015). Broadly, across the study: In model experiments, template switching captured roughly one uniquely barcoded TCR beta cDNA molecule for every two T cells. Using deep sequencing normalized with unique cDNA molecular identifiers, the study measured how TCR beta repertoire diversity changes with age. Donors were grouped into four age groups: young (average roughly 15 years), middle-aged (about 40), aged (about 60) and long-lived (approximately 82). To avoid experimental bias, donors of different ages were randomly spread across the sequencing lanes. The study analyzed two additional independent replicas of 1 million unique cDNA reads from the same blood draw for two donors, one aged 18 to 29 and one aged 80 or older.

V and J lose 0 bases and 12 bases, and a span of 20 bases separates them. Including cysteine and phenylalanine, the CDR3 has 16 amino acids. Only CDR3 DNA remains: 48 bases, in frame from the first base. The germline V gene supplies CDR1 LGHNA and CDR2 YNFKEQ. The method behind the library was 5' RACE. The reads were generated on an Illumina HiSeq 2500. A second roughly 6 to 12 cycle PCR used a sample-barcoded 5' primer and a J-beta primer mix. A template-switch 5' adaptor carrying 12 random nucleotides introduced a unique molecular identifier onto each TCR beta cDNA molecule. Each sample yielded at least 3 million CDR3-containing paired-end reads. First-strand cDNA synthesis was performed from all RNA using the Mint cDNA synthesis kit, with priming by a TRBC-specific oligonucleotide. Following uracil-DNA glycosylase treatment, all cDNA underwent a first 18-cycle PCR with the universal primers M1SS and BC2_uni_R. The published analysis was carried out like this. For normalization, 1 million high-quality reads were randomly selected from each sample, with every read carrying a distinct molecular identifier. Reads sharing molecular identifiers were discarded rather than binned into consensus sequences. MiTCR, with a Q25 quality threshold and the strictest error-elimination algorithm, was used for CDR3 identification, clonotype clustering and error correction. A nonparametric unseen species model with Euler transformation was used to estimate lower-bound total TCR beta diversity. The public sequencing data were trimmed at Q25 with fastp and processed into clonotypes with MiXCR by TCRdb, which kept only in-frame beta chains. Rows with a matching CDR3 protein are joined into one entry that keeps the most common DNA and genes. TCRdb's processing, not the authors' own work, is the source of the V and J calls. Present in this sample are roughly 500,000 distinct CDR3 sequences, 27% of which were seen just once. 18% of the sample lies in the top ten.

Study-level results and caveats: Since profiling was done on bulk unsorted PBMCs, naive and antigen-experienced compartments could not be conclusively compared. Total diversity estimates from one million sequenced T cells were considered lower bounds and underestimates. Observed TCR beta diversity per million T cells fell roughly linearly with age, and a significant reduction was already apparent by age about 43. The long-lived group showed more naive CD4+ T cells, fewer expanded clones and increased TCR diversity than the aged group, suggesting age selection. Observed TCR beta diversity correlated strongly with the percentage of naive T cells measured by flow cytometry. Because donor CMV infection status was unknown, age-related changes in expanded clonotypes were potentially confounded.

The 40 or so donors, aged about 6 to 90 years, were systemically healthy Caucasian individuals from Russia. Each donor gave about 9.7 milliliters of peripheral blood, drawn into EDTA-treated Vacutainer tubes. PBMCs were isolated by Ficoll-Paque density-gradient centrifugation, with at least 6 million obtained per sample. Total RNA, at least 6 micrograms per sample, was extracted from PBMCs with Trizol reagent. The percentages of naive CD45RAhigh/CD27high T cells were determined by flow cytometry on a PBMC aliquot from every donor. The receptor was derived from a woman in her 70s in good health. Sequencing used blood. The rearrangement joined TRBV4-2 to TRBJ1-4; a tentative D match to TRBD1 spans 5 bases. Here is the DNA: TGTGCCAGCAGCCAAGACCCGGGGACCTCCTCAAGGGAACTGTTTTTT. It encodes CASSQDPGTSSRELFF.